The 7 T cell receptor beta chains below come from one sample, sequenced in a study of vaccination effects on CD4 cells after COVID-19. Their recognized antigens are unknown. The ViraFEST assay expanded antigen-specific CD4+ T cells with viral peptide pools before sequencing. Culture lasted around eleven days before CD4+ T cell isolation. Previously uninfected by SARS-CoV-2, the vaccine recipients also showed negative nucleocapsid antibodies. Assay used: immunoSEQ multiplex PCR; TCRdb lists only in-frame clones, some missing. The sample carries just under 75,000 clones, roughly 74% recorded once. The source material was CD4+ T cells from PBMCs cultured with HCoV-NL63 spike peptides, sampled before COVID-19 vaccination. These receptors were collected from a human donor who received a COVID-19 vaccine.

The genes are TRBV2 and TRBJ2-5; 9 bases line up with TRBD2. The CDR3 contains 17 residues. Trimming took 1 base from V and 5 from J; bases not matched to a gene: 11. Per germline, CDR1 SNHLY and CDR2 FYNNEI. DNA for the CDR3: TGTGCCAGCAGTGAAGTTTGGGGCGGGGGGGCCCCCGAGACCCAGTACTTC. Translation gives CASSEVWGGGAPETQYF.

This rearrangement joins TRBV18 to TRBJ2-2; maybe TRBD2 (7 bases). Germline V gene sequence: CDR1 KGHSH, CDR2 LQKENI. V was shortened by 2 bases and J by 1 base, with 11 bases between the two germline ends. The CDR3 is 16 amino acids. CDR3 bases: TGTGCCAGCTCACCAGTCGGGGGGCGGAACACCGGGGAGCTGTTTTTT. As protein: CASSPVGGRNTGELFF.

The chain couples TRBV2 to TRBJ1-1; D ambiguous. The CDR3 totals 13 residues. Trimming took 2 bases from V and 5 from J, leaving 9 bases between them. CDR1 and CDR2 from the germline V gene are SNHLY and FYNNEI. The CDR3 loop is CASSERQTTEAFF. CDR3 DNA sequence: TGTGCCAGCAGTGAAAGGCAGACAACTGAAGCTTTCTTT.

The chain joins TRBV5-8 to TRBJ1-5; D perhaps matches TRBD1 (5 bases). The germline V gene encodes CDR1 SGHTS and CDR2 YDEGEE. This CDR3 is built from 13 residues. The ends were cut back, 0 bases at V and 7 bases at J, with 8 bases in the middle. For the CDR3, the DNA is TGTGCCAGCAGCTTGGCGGGGGAGCAGCCCCAGCATTTT. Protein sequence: CASSLAGEQPQHF.

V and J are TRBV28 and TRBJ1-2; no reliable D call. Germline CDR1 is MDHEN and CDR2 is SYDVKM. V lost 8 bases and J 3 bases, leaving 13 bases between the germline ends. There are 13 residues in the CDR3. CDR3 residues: CASDLQDYYGYTF. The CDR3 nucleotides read TGTGCCAGCGATCTTCAGGACTACTATGGCTACACCTTC.

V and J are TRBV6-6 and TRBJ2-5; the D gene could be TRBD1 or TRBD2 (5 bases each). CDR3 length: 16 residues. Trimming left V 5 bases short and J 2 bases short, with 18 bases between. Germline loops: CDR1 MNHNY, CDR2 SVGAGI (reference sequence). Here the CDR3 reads CASSAVMGPKQETQYF. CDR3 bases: TGTGCCAGCAGTGCCGTTATGGGACCGAAACAAGAGACCCAGTACTTC.

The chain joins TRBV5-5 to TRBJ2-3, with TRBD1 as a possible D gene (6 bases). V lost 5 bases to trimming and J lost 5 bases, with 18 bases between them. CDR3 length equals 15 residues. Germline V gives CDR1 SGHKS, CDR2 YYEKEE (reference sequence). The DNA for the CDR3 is TGTGCCAGCAGTATTCCACAGGGCAGGATAGATACGCAGTATTTT. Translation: CASSIPQGRIDTQYF. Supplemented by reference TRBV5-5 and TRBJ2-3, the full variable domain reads DAGVTQSPTHLIKTRGQQVTLRCSPISGHKSVSWYQQVLGQGPQFIFQYYEKEERGRGNFPDRFSARQFPNYSSELNVNALLLGDSALYLCASSIPQGRIDTQYFGPGTRLTVL.